This is a list of T cell receptor beta chains from one sample in a study of identical twins. MiXCR was run by TCRdb on the 5' RACE reads, yielding one entry per CDR3 protein. The sample shows roughly 720,000 distinct CDR3 sequences, over 15% of them seen only once. This sample was shared with a second study, whose subject was T cells expressing NK-cell markers.

Sample: PBMCs. These receptors all stem from a woman between 18 and 30 years old in good health. CDR3s include the opening cysteine and the closing phenylalanine or tryptophan. The D gene is left open where the match is weak. Expanded clones get a size class; other rows say once, few or many, or leave the size out.

v_gene	abundance	d_gene	len	j_gene	CDR3aa	CDR3nt
TRBV6-1	NA	NA	14	TRBJ2-1	CASMSPAARNEQFF	TGTGCCAGCATGAGTCCCGCGGCTAGGAATGAGCAGTTCTTC
TRBV12-5	few	TRBD2	20	TRBJ2-6	CASGLPGTSGGFSGANVLTF	TGTGCTAGTGGTTTGCCAGGGACTAGCGGGGGGTTCTCTGGGGCCAACGTCCTGACTTTC
TRBV6-5	NA	NA	16	TRBJ1-5	CASSYRGGGFNQPQHF	TGTGCCAGCAGTTACCGGGGGGGAGGCTTCAATCAGCCCCAGCATTTT
TRBV7-2	NA	TRBD1	16	TRBJ2-6	CASSLYRGTGANVLTF	TGTGCCAGCAGCTTATACAGGGGGACTGGGGCCAACGTCCTGACTTTC
TRBV20-1	NA	NA	11	TRBJ1-1	CSAKQSTEAFF	TGCAGTGCTAAGCAGAGTACTGAAGCTTTCTTT
TRBV11-2	few	NA	15	TRBJ2-1	CASSSIAYSYNEQFF	TGTGCCAGCAGCTCAATAGCGTACTCCTACAATGAGCAGTTCTTC
TRBV11-2	few	TRBD2	18	TRBJ2-3	CASGPRLISGSKTDTQYF	TGTGCCAGCGGCCCCCGGCTAATCAGCGGGAGTAAAACTGATACGCAGTATTTT
TRBV7-6	few	NA	14	TRBJ2-7	CASSLGSGAGEQYF	TGTGCCAGCAGCTTAGGTTCCGGGGCGGGAGAGCAGTACTTC
TRBV6-5	NA	NA	15	TRBJ1-6	CASSYGAGRYSPLHF	TGTGCCAGCAGTTACGGGGCAGGGAGGTACTCACCCCTCCACTTT
TRBV7-9	many	NA	14	TRBJ2-1	CASALAGSYNEQFF	TGTGCCAGCGCCCTGGCGGGGAGTTACAATGAGCAGTTCTTC
TRBV15	many	NA	15	TRBJ2-5	CATSRDMQVGEAQYF	TGTGCCACCAGCAGAGATATGCAGGTGGGAGAGGCCCAGTACTTC
TRBV6-5	once	TRBD2	17	TRBJ2-1	CASSWVPLADFNNEQFF	TGTGCCAGCAGTTGGGTACCTCTAGCGGACTTCAACAATGAGCAGTTCTTC
TRBV12-3/TRBV12-4	many	NA	12	TRBJ2-5	CASTPLGGTQYF	TGTGCCAGCACCCCCCTGGGGGGGACCCAGTACTTC
TRBV19	NA	NA	13	TRBJ2-3	CASSMTAGDTQYF	TGTGCCAGTAGTATGACAGCTGGAGATACGCAGTATTTT
TRBV18	few	TRBD1	13	TRBJ1-4	CASSPGQSEKLFF	TGTGCCAGCTCACCGGGACAGTCTGAAAAACTGTTTTTT
TRBV20-1	NA	TRBD1	13	TRBJ1-2	CSAGGQHKYGYTF	TGCAGTGCAGGGGGACAGCACAAGTATGGCTACACCTTC
TRBV25-1	few	TRBD2	14	TRBJ2-3	CASSTSGSGDTQYF	TGTGCCAGCAGTACTAGCGGGAGCGGAGATACGCAGTATTTT